One T cell receptor (beta chain) is described in this entry. Its antigen target is currently unknown. Per-base quality was not reported, and no clone a single base away is much larger than it. Library prep was done by the immunoSEQ multiplex PCR assay. For the multiplex PCR, a mixture combining 60 forward primers for TCR Vbeta segments and 13 reverse primers for TCR Jbeta segments was used. A multiplex PCR assay on genomic DNA amplified the CDR3 region of rearranged TCR beta genes. Amplified TCR beta libraries were sequenced as 87-base-pair reads on the Illumina HiSeq System. The published analysis was carried out like this. Across the 670 or so repertoires, a later analysis counted roughly 84 million unique TCR beta chains, around 10 million of which were shared by at least two donors. A nearest-neighbor algorithm error-corrected the raw reads and collapsed the reads into unique sequences, merging closely related sequences to remove PCR and sequencing errors. To assign V, D and J gene segments, CDR3 sequences were aligned to IMGT reference sequences. For a sequence to be retained, at least a six-nucleotide match to both a V gene segment and a J gene segment was required. Rearrangements were classified as productive when the CDR3 lacked stop codons and remained in frame with V and J, and all other rearrangements were classified as non-productive. CDR3 was defined by IMGT convention, running from the second conserved V-encoded cysteine to the conserved J-encoded phenylalanine. Sequences without an unambiguous match to a single V gene segment were excluded from the earlier analysis of about 600 of the donors. In an earlier analysis of more than 500 of the donors, a V segment was called functional when productive rearrangements were above 56.7%, and segregating when the standard deviation between donors exceeded 5%. A statistical classification framework was built for diagnosing cytomegalovirus status from the catalog of TCR beta chain sequences. In a later analysis, V and J genes were assigned by comparing TCR nucleotide sequences against IMGT/GENE-DB human TR gene sequences. The TCRdist pipeline was used in a later analysis to assign CDR3 sequences and most-parsimonious VDJ recombination scenarios. In a later analysis, each TCR beta chain was defined by its CDR3 amino acid sequence together with its V-gene family, and reads without a unique V-gene family were excluded. As a way to deal with suspected cross-contamination and a sequencing artifact, a later analysis dropped 450 to 600 nucleotide sequences that were highly shared and had low generation probability. A later analysis calculated a clonal expansion index for each public chain from normalized within-repertoire ranks of inferred template counts. In a later analysis, generation probabilities were computed with a VDJ recombination model fitted to out-of-frame rearrangements, and the resulting probabilities were checked against IGoR. A later analysis scored TCR-TCR, TCR-HLA and TCR-CMV co-occurrence with hypergeometric tests, applying a repertoire-size bias correction to TCR pairs. False discovery rates were estimated in a later analysis by permuting HLA or CMV assignments 20 times. In a later analysis, co-occurring TCRs were grouped with DBSCAN, and TCRdist sequence similarity was added when clustering was performed within HLA-allele-positive subsets. Repertoires with fewer than 30,000 or more than 120,000 public chains, plus five repertoires with anomalous nucleotide sharing, were excluded from co-occurrence clustering. This immuneACCESS table, as held by TCRdb, lists in-frame sequences with V and J called but not all clones. Of the missing ones, under half trace to an unresolved V gene in checked studies; the others have no known cause. The DNA was the basis for D and trimming; V, J and clone size are from that table. The sample data list about 59,000 clones, and about four fifths of these were observed just once. Approximately 1.5% of the sample is held by the ten biggest clonotypes.

The sample originates from a study of cytomegalovirus exposure and HLA in healthy donors (dated by TCRdb to about 2017). Background for the entire study: According to an earlier analysis of 550 to 750 of the donors, about 179 million T cells yielded 117 million unique TCR beta sequences and roughly 280 Gb of sequence data. An early release covering 550 to 700 HLA-typed donors comprised about 300 gigabases of sequencing data and approximately 80 million unique TCR sequences. Of the 300 to 400 genotyped donors, around 81% fell in the genetic ancestry cluster associated with self-reported Caucasian donors. The aim of the study was to test whether cataloging public T cell receptors could identify signatures of past pathogen exposure. The study used immunosequencing to profile the T cell repertoires of 600 to 850 subjects and linked those repertoires to cytomegalovirus serostatus. A separate validation cohort of approximately 120 different subjects was used in addition to the roughly 670-subject first cohort. To predict cytomegalovirus infection status, the study brought together high-throughput TCR immunosequencing, statistical association of individual TCRs with disease status, and machine learning. To study patterns of TCR occurrence, a later analysis re-analyzed previously published TCR beta repertoires from just over 650 donors and added high-resolution HLA genotyping. In the later analysis, no new phenotypic data were used to find candidate immune exposures; instead, reliance was placed on TCR beta sequences and their occurrence across donors. An earlier analysis of around 580 of the donors used high-throughput TCR beta sequencing to judge whether each TCR beta V gene segment behaved as functional or pseudogenic. Donor age, sex, ethnicity and CMV serostatus were compiled together with the repertoire data. In a later genetic analysis, genome-wide SNP genotypes for 398 of the 666 donors were used, and that subset was treated as a discovery cohort. Every repertoire in the discovery cohort had been generated on one and the same sequencing platform. Both class I and class II loci were covered by HLA typing, at four-digit resolution. The number of typed donors differed by locus: about 620-640 for A, B, C, DRB1 and DQB1; some 500 for DQA1; around 580 for DPA1; and around 450 for DPB1. About 5 DR-DQ haplotypes were handled as single units for association and clustering, since linkage in the cohort was strong. Across under 500 genotyped donors of the cohort, an average of about 240,000 unique TCR beta nucleotide sequences per donor were sequenced, and 15% to 20% of those sequences were non-productive. The investigation overall reported the following: Specific HLA alleles were associated with over 15,000 TCR beta sequences at a false discovery rate of 0.05 in a later analysis. About 17 rarely observed V segments, including chromosome 9 orphons, were excluded from the earlier analysis of approximately 600 of the donors because counts were too low. A cluster of highly shared sequence variants was judged likely to represent a technical artifact of the sequencing pipeline. It was suggested by the authors that the approach could potentially be generalized to other disease states and immunological phenotypes. Presence/absence analyses assumed roughly uniform sequencing depth across donors, an assumption that may not hold. When HLA alleles, especially DR and DQ, strongly co-occurred, TCR associations were difficult to assign to individual alleles. Compared with the 666-donor mean, donors in an Asian-associated ancestry cluster had fewer N-insertions in productive TCRs, according to a later genetic analysis. A further reported finding was that TCR beta sequences accurately predicted the HLA-A and HLA-B alleles for most subjects in the first cohort. In an earlier analysis of about 600 of the donors, most TCR beta V segments appeared in productive rearrangements about 87% or about 30% of the time, broadly matching IMGT annotations. In vitro tests confirmed that three of the cytomegalovirus-associated TCR beta chains recognize cytomegalovirus antigens. Some IMGT-functional V segments, including TRBV6-2 and TRBV6-3, could not be told apart with the 87-base-pair reads, so those segments were excluded. Because some donors lacked HLA typing at each locus, the association tests relied only on the typed subset. Linkage disequilibrium might explain the correlated functional status among segregating V segments, but an unknown experimental factor could not be ruled out. A later analysis reported that several top co-occurrence clusters appeared linked to parvovirus B19, influenza, CMV and Epstein-Barr virus. Most TCR sequences were seen in very few donors, while some public TCRs were found in many individuals. A total of fewer than 200 TCR beta chains were listed by the study as associated with cytomegalovirus. Cytomegalovirus status was reported to be diagnosed by the classifier with high specificity and sensitivity in both the original and validation cohorts. In a later analysis, TCR association rates were found to vary across HLA loci, with the most associated TCRs seen for DRB1 alleles and the fewest for HLA-C alleles. Immune exposure information for the cohort was limited to CMV serostatus. A later analysis found that HLA-associated TCR beta chains were more clonally expanded and had lower generation probabilities than equally common non-associated chains. V-gene and J-gene trimming of TCR beta chains was associated with a missense DCLRE1C variant in a later genetic analysis, and the association was replicated in an independent cohort. Only TCR beta chains were sequenced in this cohort, and the absence of alpha or paired-chain data limited detectable features. According to a later analysis, most CMV-associated TCR beta chains appeared to be HLA-restricted, and the HLA associations seemed to be driven largely by CMV exposure.

In total, roughly 710 healthy bone marrow donors made up the cohort. At the time of sampling, all cohort members were nominally healthy, though unrecorded immune exposures were likely present. The donor tested CMV seronegative, placing the donor among the 350 to 400 seronegative members of the cohort. Each donor provided a peripheral blood sample, and peripheral blood mononuclear cells were used for TCR beta sequencing. Genomic DNA was extracted from the blood cell samples with the Qiagen DNeasy Blood Extraction Kit. CDR3 length: 13 amino acids, cysteine to phenylalanine. CDR3 DNA is the only sequence kept; it has 39 bases, read in frame from the first base. For CDR1 and CDR2, the germline V gene (reference sequence) lists LNHDA and SQIVND. The junction shows trimming of 6 bases on V and 2 bases on J, plus 7 bases between the germline ends.

Sequences were obtained from PBMCs. The chain is assembled from TRBV19 and TRBJ2-2; the D gene identity is not certain. This clonotype was sampled from a middle-aged man in good health and CMV-seronegative. The sequenced DNA is TGTGCCAGTAGAGCAGGAAACACCGGGGAGCTGTTTTTT. It specifies CASRAGNTGELFF.